This entry is about one TCR beta chain. The isolated RNA, all of it, was reverse transcribed, so expressed TCRB transcripts were what got sequenced. Here immunoSEQ multiplex PCR was the method, and the copy in TCRdb shows in-frame clones only, minus some. The data hold approximately 100,000 clones, with roughly 43% observed a single time. This record comes from a study of beta chain features in type 1 diabetes. Germline V gives CDR1 SEHNR, CDR2 FQNEAQ (reference sequence). Trimming at V came to 4 bases and at J to 8 bases, leaving 8 bases not matched to a gene. The CDR3 is 14 amino acids. This TCR was sampled from a young woman in good health. Sequencing used stem cell memory CD4+ T cells from blood. The J gene is TRBJ1-1, the V gene TRBV7-9, with 9 positions matching TRBD1. The CDR3 DNA reads TGTGCCAGCAGCTCCCTCGGGGACAGGGCAGAAGCTTTCTTT. Protein sequence: CASSSLGDRAEAFF.